This T cell receptor (beta chain) was recovered during a study of low-dose radiotherapy and immunotherapy resistance in tumors. For the study at large: Participants in Cohort 2 were given 1 Gy per fraction every two weeks, for 13 Gy over 26 weeks.

Time point reported: before trial treatment. Inclusion covered patients whose advanced solid tumors lacked tumor-infiltrating lymphocytes. This clonotype was counted many times. TRAV and TRBV primers primed cDNA for both TCRalpha and TCRbeta. The authors ran roughly 20 PCR cycles to amplify TCRs with a constant-region primer and V-primer adapter. Amplification of isolated mRNA was accomplished via in vitro transcription. Each CDR3 protein is one row after TCRdb ran MiXCR on the reads. The sample lists 80,000 to 95,000 distinct CDR3 sequences, roughly a tenth occurring once. Germline CDR1 reads DFQATT; CDR2 reads SNEGSKA (reference sequence). V shed 3 bases and J shed 7 bases, with 16 bases lying between them. The CDR3 is 14 amino acids.

Sequenced here: PBMCs, sampled before treatment. This TCR came from a male donor with prostate cancer. The chain links TRBV20-1 to TRBJ2-1, with D uncertain. DNA of the CDR3: TGCAGTGCTAGCGGCCTAGTGAGTAGGAATGAGCAGTTCTTC. Translating gives CSASGLVSRNEQFF.